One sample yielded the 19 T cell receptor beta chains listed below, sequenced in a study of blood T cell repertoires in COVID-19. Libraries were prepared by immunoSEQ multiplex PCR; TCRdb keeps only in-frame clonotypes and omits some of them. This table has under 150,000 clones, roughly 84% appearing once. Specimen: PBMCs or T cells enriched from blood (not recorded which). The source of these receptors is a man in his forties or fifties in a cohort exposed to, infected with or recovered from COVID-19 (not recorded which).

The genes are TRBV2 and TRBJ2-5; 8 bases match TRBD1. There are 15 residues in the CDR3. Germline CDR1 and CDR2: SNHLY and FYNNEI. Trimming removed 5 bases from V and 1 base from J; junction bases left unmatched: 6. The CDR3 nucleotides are TGTGCCAGCAGTCGACAGGGGCGAGGCCAAGAGACCCAGTACTTC. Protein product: CASSRQGRGQETQYF.

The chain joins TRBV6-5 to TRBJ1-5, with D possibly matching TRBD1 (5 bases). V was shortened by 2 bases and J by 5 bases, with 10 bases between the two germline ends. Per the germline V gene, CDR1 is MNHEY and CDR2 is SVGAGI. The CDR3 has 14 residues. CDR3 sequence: CASSYGQGYQPQHF. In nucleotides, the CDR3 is TGTGCCAGCAGTTACGGGCAGGGATATCAGCCCCAGCATTTT.

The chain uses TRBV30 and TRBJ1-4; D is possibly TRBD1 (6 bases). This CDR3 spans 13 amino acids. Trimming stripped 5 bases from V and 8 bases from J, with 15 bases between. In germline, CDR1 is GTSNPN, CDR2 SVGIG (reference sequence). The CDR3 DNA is TGTGCCTGGGGGGGGCGGGGCGGAGAAAAACTGTTTTTT. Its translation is CAWGGRGGEKLFF.

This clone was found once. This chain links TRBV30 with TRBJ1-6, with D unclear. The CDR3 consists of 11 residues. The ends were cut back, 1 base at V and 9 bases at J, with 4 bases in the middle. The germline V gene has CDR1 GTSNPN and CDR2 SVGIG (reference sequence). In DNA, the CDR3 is TGTGCCTGGAGTGATCGTTCACCCCTCCACTTT. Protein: CAWSDRSPLHF.

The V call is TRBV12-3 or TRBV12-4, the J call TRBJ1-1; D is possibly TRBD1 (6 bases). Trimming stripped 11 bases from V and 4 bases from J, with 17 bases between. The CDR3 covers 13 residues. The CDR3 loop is CACKRGHFTEAFF. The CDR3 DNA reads TGTGCCTGCAAGAGGGGACACTTCACTGAAGCTTTCTTT.

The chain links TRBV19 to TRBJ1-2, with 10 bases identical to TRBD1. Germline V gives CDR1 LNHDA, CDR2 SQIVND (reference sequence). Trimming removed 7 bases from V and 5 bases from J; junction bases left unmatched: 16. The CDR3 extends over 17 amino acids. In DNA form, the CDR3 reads TGTGCCAGTACTACCCACCGGGACAGGGGCCCCAAATATGGCTACACCTTC. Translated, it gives CASTTHRDRGPKYGYTF.

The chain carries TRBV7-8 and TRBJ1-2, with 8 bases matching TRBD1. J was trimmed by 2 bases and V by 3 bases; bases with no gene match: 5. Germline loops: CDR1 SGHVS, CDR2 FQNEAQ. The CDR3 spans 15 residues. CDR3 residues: CASSFPDRANYGYTF. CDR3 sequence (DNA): TGTGCCAGCAGCTTCCCGGACAGGGCGAACTATGGCTACACCTTC.

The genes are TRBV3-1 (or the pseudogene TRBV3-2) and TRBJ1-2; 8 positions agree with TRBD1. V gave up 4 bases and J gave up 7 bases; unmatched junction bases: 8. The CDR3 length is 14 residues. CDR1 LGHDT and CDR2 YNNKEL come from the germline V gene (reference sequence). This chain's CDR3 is CASSPDGQGGGYTF. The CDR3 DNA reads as TGTGCCAGCAGCCCGGATGGACAGGGCGGTGGCTACACCTTC.

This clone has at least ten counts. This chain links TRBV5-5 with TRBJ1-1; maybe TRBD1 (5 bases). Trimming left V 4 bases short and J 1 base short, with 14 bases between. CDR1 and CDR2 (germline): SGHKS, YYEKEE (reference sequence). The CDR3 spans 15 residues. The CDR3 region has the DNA TGTGCCAGCAGCCCCATCTCAGGGTGGAACACTGAAGCTTTCTTT. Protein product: CASSPISGWNTEAFF.

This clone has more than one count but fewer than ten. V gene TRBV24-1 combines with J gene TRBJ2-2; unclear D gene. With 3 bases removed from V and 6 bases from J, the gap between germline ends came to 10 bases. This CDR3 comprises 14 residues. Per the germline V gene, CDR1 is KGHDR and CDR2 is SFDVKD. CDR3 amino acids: CATSDGTESGELFF. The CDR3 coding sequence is TGTGCCACCAGTGATGGAACGGAGTCCGGGGAGCTGTTTTTT.

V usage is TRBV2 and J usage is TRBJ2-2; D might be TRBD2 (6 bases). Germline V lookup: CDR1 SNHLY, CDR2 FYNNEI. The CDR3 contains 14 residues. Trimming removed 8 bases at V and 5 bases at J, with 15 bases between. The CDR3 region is CASADSLATGELFF. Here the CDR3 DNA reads TGTGCCAGCGCCGATTCACTAGCAACCGGGGAGCTGTTTTTT.

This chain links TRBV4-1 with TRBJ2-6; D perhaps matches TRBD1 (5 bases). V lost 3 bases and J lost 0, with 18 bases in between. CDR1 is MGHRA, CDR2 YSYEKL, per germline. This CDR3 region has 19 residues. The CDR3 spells CASSQQGAGLGSGANVLTF. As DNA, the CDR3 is TGCGCCAGCAGCCAGCAAGGTGCAGGGTTGGGCTCTGGGGCCAACGTCCTGACTTTC.

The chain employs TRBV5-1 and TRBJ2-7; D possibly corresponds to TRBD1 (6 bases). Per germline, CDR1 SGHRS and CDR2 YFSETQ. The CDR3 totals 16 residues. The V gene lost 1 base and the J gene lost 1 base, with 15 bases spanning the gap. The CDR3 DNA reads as TGCGCCAGCAGCTTGTCGGCAGGGGCTGGATCCTACGAGCAGTACTTC. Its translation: CASSLSAGAGSYEQYF. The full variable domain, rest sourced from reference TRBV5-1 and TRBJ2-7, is KAGVTQTPRYLIKTRGQQVTLSCSPISGHRSVSWYQQTPGQGLQFLFEYFSETQRNKGNFPGRFSGRQFSNSRSEMNVSTLELGDSALYLCASSLSAGAGSYEQYFGPGTRLTVT.

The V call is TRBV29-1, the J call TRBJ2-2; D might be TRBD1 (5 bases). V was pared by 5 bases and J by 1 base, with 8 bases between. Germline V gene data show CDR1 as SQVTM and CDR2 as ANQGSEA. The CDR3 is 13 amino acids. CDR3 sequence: CSVPGQNTGELFF. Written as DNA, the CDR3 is TGCAGCGTTCCTGGACAGAACACCGGGGAGCTGTTTTTT.

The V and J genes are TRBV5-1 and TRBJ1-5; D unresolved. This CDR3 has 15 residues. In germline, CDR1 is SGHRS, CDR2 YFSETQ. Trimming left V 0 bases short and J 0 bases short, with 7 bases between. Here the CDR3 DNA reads TGCGCCAGCAGCTTGGACGGGGATAGCAATCAGCCCCAGCATTTT. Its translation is CASSLDGDSNQPQHF.

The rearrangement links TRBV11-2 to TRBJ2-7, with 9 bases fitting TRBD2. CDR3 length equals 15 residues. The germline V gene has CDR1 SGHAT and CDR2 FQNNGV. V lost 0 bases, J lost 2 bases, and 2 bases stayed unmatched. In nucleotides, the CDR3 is TGTGCCAGCAGCTTAGAAGGCGGGAGGGCCTACGAGCAGTACTTC. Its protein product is CASSLEGGRAYEQYF.

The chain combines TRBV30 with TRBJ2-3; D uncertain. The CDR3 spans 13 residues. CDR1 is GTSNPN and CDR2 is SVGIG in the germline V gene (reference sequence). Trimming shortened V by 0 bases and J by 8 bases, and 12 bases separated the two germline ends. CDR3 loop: CAWSVLAARTQYF. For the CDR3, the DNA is TGTGCCTGGAGTGTATTGGCCGCCCGTACGCAGTATTTT. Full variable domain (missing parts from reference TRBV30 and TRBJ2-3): SQTIHQWPATLVQPVGSPLSLECTVEGTSNPNLYWYRQAAGRGLQLLFYSVGIGQISSEVPQNLSASRPQDRQFILSSKKLLLSDSGFYLCAWSVLAARTQYFGPGTRLTVL.

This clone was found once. This CDR3 reads CASRSIQGVGEAFF. The CDR3 DNA is TGTGCCAGCAGGTCGATCCAGGGGGTAGGTGAAGCTTTCTTT. This chain joins TRBV6-5 and TRBJ1-1; TRBD1 aligns across 7 bases. The CDR3 is 14 amino acids. Germline lookup yields CDR1 MNHEY and CDR2 SVGAGI. Trimming removed 6 bases from V and 7 bases from J; junction bases left unmatched: 11.

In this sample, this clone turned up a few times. CDR3 protein: CASSSGRGGIYGYTF. The CDR3 nucleotides are TGTGCCAGCAGTTCCGGAAGAGGGGGCATCTATGGCTACACCTTC. This chain connects TRBV13 to TRBJ1-2; 7 positions match TRBD1. V shed 6 bases and J 4 bases; nucleotides not matched to a gene: 11. This CDR3 region has 15 residues. Germline lookup yields CDR1 PRHDT and CDR2 FYEKMQ (reference sequence).